The 27 T cell receptor beta chains below were found in one sample sequenced in a study of CD8+ T cells in alopecia areata. The treatment is: oral pan-JAK inhibitor, 5-10 mg twice daily. As the sequencing template, cDNA was produced by extracting RNA and reverse transcribing it. Method: immunoSEQ multiplex PCR; TCRdb's copy keeps in-frame clones and lacks some. The sample lists 200,000 or so clones, approximately 38% seen once, with roughly 0.5% in the top ten. The sample here was CD4+ T cells sorted from blood, taken at approximately week 30, from a patient treated with tofacitinib. The origin of the receptors is a human donor with alopecia areata.

This clone was counted only a few times. The V call is TRBV6-1, the J call TRBJ2-4; 9 bases map to TRBD1. The CDR3 sequence is 15 residues long. Losses at the gene ends were 2 bases for V and 7 bases for J; bases not matched to a gene: 6. CDR1 is MNHNS, CDR2 SASEGT, per germline. CDR3 in amino acids: CASSETTGGLNIQYF. The CDR3 DNA follows: TGTGCCAGCAGTGAAACGACAGGGGGGTTGAACATTCAGTACTTC.

The chain recombines TRBV7-9 with TRBJ2-1; 13 positions match TRBD2. This CDR3 comprises 19 residues. Germline assignment: CDR1 SEHNR and CDR2 FQNEAQ (reference sequence). V gave up 2 bases and J gave up 9 bases; unmatched junction bases: 16. The CDR3 protein is CASSLSLGTSGIRATEQFF. Here the CDR3 DNA reads TGTGCCAGCAGCTTAAGTCTAGGGACTAGCGGGATTCGGGCGACTGAGCAGTTCTTC.

The chain employs TRBV5-1 and TRBJ1-4; D possibly corresponds to TRBD1 (6 bases). The CDR3 is 14 residues long. V lost 4 bases and J 7 bases, leaving 14 bases between the germline ends. CDR1 and CDR2 from the germline V gene are SGHRS and YFSETQ. CDR3 in amino acids: CASSIGTRGEKLFF. CDR3 bases: TGCGCCAGCAGCATCGGGACCAGGGGTGAAAAACTGTTTTTT.

This clone occurred a few times. The chain has TRBV10-1 and TRBJ2-7, with D tentatively TRBD2 (6 bases). The length of the CDR3 is 13 residues. Germline CDR1 reads WNHNN; CDR2 reads SYGVQD (reference sequence). Trimming removed 4 bases from V and 6 bases from J, with 13 bases in between. The CDR3 region has the DNA TGCGCCAGCAGTGTGAGACTAGAAGGCGAGCAGTACTTC. This encodes CASSVRLEGEQYF.

A few counts support this clone. The rearrangement joins TRBV9 to TRBJ2-1, with D unresolved. CDR3 length: 11 residues. The germline V gene encodes CDR1 SGDLS and CDR2 YYNGEE. V was pared by 3 bases and J by 5 bases, with 3 bases between. The CDR3 protein is CASSGHNEQFF. The CDR3 nucleotides are TGTGCCAGCAGCGGTCACAATGAGCAGTTCTTC.

This clone was counted a few times. The chain recombines TRBV2 with TRBJ1-5, with TRBD1 matching over 9 bases. Germline V gives CDR1 SNHLY, CDR2 FYNNEI. The CDR3 covers 14 residues. Losses at the gene ends were 4 bases for V and 7 bases for J; bases not matched to a gene: 5. CDR3 in amino acids: CASSGDRVKQPQHF. The CDR3 coding sequence is TGTGCCAGCAGTGGGGACAGGGTGAAGCAGCCCCAGCATTTT.

V gene TRBV29-1 combines with J gene TRBJ2-6, with D tentatively TRBD2 (6 bases). Germline CDR1 is SQVTM and CDR2 is ANQGSEA. The CDR3 covers 15 residues. V gave up 6 bases and J gave up 1 base, with 13 bases separating them. CDR3 DNA: TGCAGCGTCAGCGACGGAGGGTCTGGGGCCAACGTCCTGACTTTC. It encodes CSVSDGGSGANVLTF.

This clone has more than one count but fewer than ten. The rearrangement links TRBV29-1 to TRBJ2-1; 10 positions agree with TRBD2. CDR1 SQVTM and CDR2 ANQGSEA come from the germline V gene. The CDR3 totals 15 residues. The ends lost 3 bases at V and 1 base at J; junction bases unmatched: 3. The CDR3 loop is CSVDSGRSSYNEQFF. DNA of the CDR3: TGCAGCGTTGATAGCGGGAGGTCGTCCTACAATGAGCAGTTCTTC.

This rearrangement joins TRBV6-5 to TRBJ1-1; the D is unclear. Trimming pared 6 bases from V and 0 bases from J, leaving 14 bases between. Germline CDR1 and CDR2: MNHEY and SVGAGI. The CDR3 has 15 amino acids. The CDR3: CASRTYSYMNTEAFF. CDR3 DNA: TGTGCCAGCAGAACGTACAGTTACATGAACACTGAAGCTTTCTTT.

V usage is TRBV7-9 and J usage is TRBJ1-2; TRBD1 is a possible D gene (5 bases). This CDR3 is 14 amino acids long. Trimming shortened V by 5 bases and J by 5 bases, and 15 bases separated the two germline ends. Germline loops: CDR1 SEHNR, CDR2 FQNEAQ (reference sequence). CDR3 in amino acids: CASSREEGLYGYTF. CDR3 DNA: TGTGCCAGCAGCAGAGAGGAGGGGTTGTATGGCTACACCTTC.

The V call is TRBV30, the J call TRBJ2-2, with no clear D. There are 13 residues in the CDR3. V was cut by 2 bases and J by 5 bases, with 9 bases left in between. Germline V gene sequence: CDR1 GTSNPN, CDR2 SVGIG (reference sequence). For the CDR3, the DNA is TGTGCCTGGAGTCGGCAGTCGACCGGGGAGCTGTTTTTT. Its translation: CAWSRQSTGELFF.

J is TRBJ2-1 and V is TRBV19; D is perhaps TRBD1 (7 bases). The CDR3 totals 14 residues. Trimming removed 7 bases at V and 4 bases at J, with 14 bases between. Germline values: CDR1 LNHDA, CDR2 SQIVND (reference sequence). The CDR3 coding sequence is TGTGCCAGTATACCGACAGGGACTTACAATGAGCAGTTCTTC. Amino acids: CASIPTGTYNEQFF.

This clone has ten or more counts. The chain employs TRBV28 and TRBJ2-3; 8 nucleotides agree with TRBD2. After removal of 5 bases from V and 6 bases from J, the junction contained 10 bases not matched to a gene. Germline loops: CDR1 MDHEN, CDR2 SYDVKM. CDR3 length equals 15 residues. Here the CDR3 reads CASSLTGGGQDTQYF. The CDR3 bases are TGTGCCAGCAGTCTCACTGGCGGGGGGCAGGATACGCAGTATTTT.

This chain links TRBV7-8 with TRBJ1-2; 7 bases fit TRBD1. CDR1 SGHVS and CDR2 FQNEAQ come from the germline V gene. The length of the CDR3 is 15 residues. V trimming: 3 bases; J trimming: 6 bases; junction bases outside the gene matches: 10. The CDR3 coding sequence is TGTGCCAGCAGCTTCCGACAGGGCACCGCCGATGGCTACACCTTC. Translation gives CASSFRQGTADGYTF.

The V call is TRBV19, the J call TRBJ1-2; no clear D gene. The CDR3 consists of 14 residues. The germline gives CDR1 LNHDA, CDR2 SQIVND (reference sequence). With 7 bases removed from V and 3 bases from J, the gap between germline ends came to 15 bases. CDR3 protein: CASTARRTYYGYTF. The CDR3 coding sequence is TGTGCCAGTACCGCTCGGAGAACTTACTATGGCTACACCTTC.

The chain uses TRBV9 and TRBJ2-5; D is possibly TRBD1 (6 bases). V was pared by 0 bases and J by 3 bases, with 15 bases between. The CDR3 runs 16 residues. Germline V gene sequence: CDR1 SGDLS, CDR2 YYNGEE. The CDR3 sequence: CASSVDPLGQKETQYF. CDR3 bases: TGTGCCAGCAGCGTAGACCCCTTAGGACAGAAAGAGACCCAGTACTTC.

The V call is TRBV9, the J call TRBJ2-3; 7 bases are a match to TRBD2. The CDR3 spans 15 residues. The germline V gene encodes CDR1 SGDLS and CDR2 YYNGEE. The V and J ends lost 2 bases and 2 bases, in that order; junction bases with no gene match: 5. The CDR3 nucleotides are TGTGCCAGCAGCGTGGGACTACGAGACACAGATACGCAGTATTTT. This encodes CASSVGLRDTDTQYF.

The J gene is TRBJ2-7, the V gene TRBV5-6; 8 nucleotides match TRBD1. Trimming removed 0 bases from V and 4 bases from J; junction bases left unmatched: 6. The CDR3 totals 15 residues. CDR1 is SGHDT and CDR2 is YYEEEE in the germline V gene. The CDR3 is CASSLVGTGGYEQYF. The CDR3 coding sequence is TGTGCCAGCAGCTTGGTAGGGACAGGTGGGTACGAGCAGTACTTC.

The CDR3 here is CASSQDRGMGPGNTIYF. In DNA form, the CDR3 reads TGCGCCAGCAGCCAAGATCGTGGAATGGGGCCGGGAAACACCATATATTTT. The chain uses TRBV4-1 and TRBJ1-3; D may be TRBD1 (5 bases). The V and J ends lost 0 bases and 4 bases respectively, with 16 bases between them. Looked up from germline, CDR1 is MGHRA and CDR2 is YSYEKL. The length of the CDR3 is 17 residues.

This clone showed up many times. V is TRBV6-1 and J is TRBJ1-1; no clear D. V dropped 7 bases and J dropped 2 bases, with 14 bases sitting between them. The CDR3 is 14 residues long. Looked up from germline, CDR1 is MNHNS and CDR2 is SASEGT. The CDR3 here is CASTPRADNTEAFF. CDR3 bases: TGTGCCAGCACCCCAAGGGCGGATAACACTGAAGCTTTCTTT.

Turning to this clone: The same CDR3 is also encoded by other DNA sequences in this sample. The chain uses TRBV5-1 and TRBJ1-1, with no clear D. V was shortened by 0 bases and J by 1 base, with 4 bases between the two germline ends. This CDR3 comprises 13 residues. Germline V gene sequence: CDR1 SGHRS, CDR2 YFSETQ. For the CDR3, the DNA is TGCGCCAGCAGCTTGGCATGGAACACTGAAGCTTTCTTT. Translation: CASSLAWNTEAFF.

The rearrangement uses TRBV5-6 and TRBJ1-2; TRBD1 is a possible D gene (6 bases). V was pared by 0 bases and J by 1 base, with 16 bases between. Germline-derived CDR1 and CDR2 are SGHDT and YYEEEE. The CDR3 covers 17 residues. DNA for the CDR3: TGTGCCAGCAGCTTGGCCGGTGGCAGGGGAAGTAACTATGGCTACACCTTC. Translation gives CASSLAGGRGSNYGYTF.

The J gene is TRBJ1-1, the V gene TRBV5-1; D is undetermined. Deletions cut 0 bases from V and 0 bases from J, with 9 bases between. Germline CDR1 reads SGHRS; CDR2 reads YFSETQ. The CDR3 sequence is 15 residues long. The CDR3 is CASSLVMAVNTEAFF. CDR3 nucleotides: TGCGCCAGCAGCTTGGTCATGGCGGTGAACACTGAAGCTTTCTTT.

This clone was picked up a small number of times. J is TRBJ2-1 and V is TRBV5-4; D is ambiguous. V lost 0 bases and J lost 8, with 6 bases in between. The CDR3 is 12 amino acids. Germline V gene lookup returns CDR1 SGHNT and CDR2 YYREEE (reference sequence). The CDR3 DNA reads TGTGCCAGCAGCTTGGCCGGGTATGAGCAGTTCTTC. It codes for CASSLAGYEQFF. Drawing the rest from reference TRBV5-4 and TRBJ2-1, the complete variable domain is ETGVTQSPTHLIKTRGQQVTLRCSSQSGHNTVSWYQQALGQGPQFIFQYYREEENGRGNFPPRFSGLQFPNYSSELNVNALELDDSALYLCASSLAGYEQFFGPGTRLTVL.

The chain carries TRBV6-6 and TRBJ1-1, with unresolved D. The germline V and J ends were trimmed by 5 bases and 4 bases, with 11 bases remaining between them. CDR3 length: 13 amino acids. In germline, CDR1 is MNHNY, CDR2 SVGAGI (reference sequence). In nucleotides, the CDR3 is TGTGCCAGCAGTCTCGGTAGGAGCACTGAAGCTTTCTTT. Protein: CASSLGRSTEAFF.

DNA for the CDR3: TGTGCCAGCAACGTAGCGGGAGCCAGGGGGTACAATGAGCAGTTCTTC. Its translation is CASNVAGARGYNEQFF. The chain recombines TRBV25-1 with TRBJ2-1, with TRBD2 identical over 9 bases. The CDR3 spans 16 residues. Germline assignment: CDR1 MGHDK and CDR2 SYGVNS. J was trimmed by 4 bases and V by 7 bases; bases with no gene match: 11.

Points on this clone: This sample includes further DNA sequences coding for the same CDR3. The chain has TRBV29-1 and TRBJ1-2; D not certain. V lost 7 bases and J lost 5, with 11 bases in between. Germline loops: CDR1 SQVTM, CDR2 ANQGSEA. The CDR3 has 11 residues. The CDR3 loop is CSAGGSYGYTF. Here the CDR3 DNA reads TGCAGCGCCGGCGGGTCTTATGGCTACACCTTC.